Listed here are 5 T cell receptor beta chains from one sample, sequenced in a study of blood T cell repertoires in COVID-19. The table came from immunoSEQ multiplex PCR; TCRdb's copy has only in-frame clones and leaves some out. The table shows roughly 100,000 clones, with around 73% occurring only once. The sample consisted of peripheral blood. Source of these receptors: a man aged 60 to 69 with active or convalescent COVID-19.

V gene TRBV7-9 combines with J gene TRBJ2-7; 9 bases match TRBD2. The CDR3 is 15 residues long. Germline lookup yields CDR1 SEHNR and CDR2 FQNEAQ (reference sequence). V was pared by 1 base and J by 2 bases, with 3 bases of the junction left unmatched. The CDR3 DNA reads TGTGCCAGCAGCTTAGGTCGGACTAGCGCCTACGAGCAGTACGTC. Residues: CASSLGRTSAYEQYV.

CDR3 loop: CASSPKATGELFF. The CDR3 coding sequence is TGTGCCAGCTCACCAAAAGCCACCGGGGAGCTGTTTTTT. V is TRBV18 and J is TRBJ2-2; D uncertain. The CDR3 runs 13 residues. Germline lookup yields CDR1 KGHSH and CDR2 LQKENI. V was cut by 2 bases and J by 4 bases, with 5 bases left in between.

The rearrangement joins TRBV7-2 to TRBJ1-1, with 8 nucleotides matching TRBD1. There are 17 residues in the CDR3. With V trimmed by 5 bases and J by 0 bases, 11 bases remained unmatched. In germline, CDR1 is SGHTA, CDR2 FQGNSA. This chain's CDR3 is CASSLRTGWGMNTEAFF. Here the CDR3 DNA reads TGTGCCAGCAGCCTACGGACAGGGTGGGGCATGAACACTGAAGCTTTCTTT.

V gene TRBV6-2 or TRBV6-3 combines with J gene TRBJ2-6, with D hard to call. The ends were cut back, 4 bases at V and 2 bases at J, with 18 bases in the middle. The CDR3 extends over 18 amino acids. Germline values: CDR1 MNHEY, CDR2 SVGEGT. CDR3 sequence reads: CASSSPEWSSTGANVLTF. CDR3 nucleotides: TGTGCCAGCAGTTCCCCGGAGTGGTCTAGTACTGGGGCCAACGTCCTGACTTTC.

J is TRBJ2-7 and V is TRBV19; 9 bases are a match to TRBD1. Germline CDR1 and CDR2: LNHDA and SQIVND (reference sequence). The trim removed 10 bases at V and 2 bases at J, leaving 9 bases unmatched. The CDR3 spans 14 residues. CDR3 amino acids: CATRGDRATYEQYF. CDR3 in DNA: TGTGCCACGAGGGGGGACAGGGCTACCTACGAGCAGTACTTC.